The next 2 T cell receptor beta chains were all read from a single sample in a study of shared clonotypes between healthy human individuals. Clones were sequenced by immunoSEQ multiplex PCR, and TCRdb holds only the in-frame ones, with some missing. The sample shows roughly 1,600,000 clones, approximately 98.5% of them seen only once. Sequencing was carried out using naive CD4+ T cells sorted from blood. Subset of the sample: CD45RA+ positively selected. These TCRs come from a man in his thirties or forties in good health.

This clone was detected only a few times. The chain links TRBV28 to TRBJ2-7, with TRBD2 identical over 14 bases. The CDR3 is 15 amino acids. Unmatched junction bases numbered 7, after V lost 5 bases and J lost 7 bases. The germline gives CDR1 MDHEN, CDR2 SYDVKM. CDR3 DNA: TGTGCCAGCAGTCCCGGGACTAGCGGGAGAAGGGAGCAGTACTTC. Its protein product is CASSPGTSGRREQYF.

The DNA for the CDR3 is TGTGCCAGCTCATCCTCCGGGGGGGTGACCCAGTACTTC. It specifies CASSSSGGVTQYF. This chain links TRBV18 with TRBJ2-5, with 8 bases aligning to TRBD2. The CDR3 has 13 residues. CDR1 and CDR2 (germline): KGHSH, LQKENI. J was trimmed by 7 bases and V by 5 bases; bases with no gene match: 6.